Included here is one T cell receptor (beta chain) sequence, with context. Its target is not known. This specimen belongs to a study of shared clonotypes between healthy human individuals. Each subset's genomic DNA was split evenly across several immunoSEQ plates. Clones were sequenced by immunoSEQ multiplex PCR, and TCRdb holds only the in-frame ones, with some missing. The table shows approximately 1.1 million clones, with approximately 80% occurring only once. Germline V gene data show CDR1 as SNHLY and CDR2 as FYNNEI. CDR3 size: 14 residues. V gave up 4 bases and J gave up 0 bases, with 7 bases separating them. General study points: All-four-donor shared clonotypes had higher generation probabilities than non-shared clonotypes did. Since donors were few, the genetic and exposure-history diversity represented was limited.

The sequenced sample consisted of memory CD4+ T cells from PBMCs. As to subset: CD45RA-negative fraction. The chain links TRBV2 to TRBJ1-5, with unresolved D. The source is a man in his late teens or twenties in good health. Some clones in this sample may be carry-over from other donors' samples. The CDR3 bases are TGTGCCAGCAGTGGGACGTATAGCAATCAGCCCCAGCATTTT. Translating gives CASSGTYSNQPQHF.